This T cell receptor beta chain was recorded in a study of Ad26.COV2.S vaccination and SARS-CoV-2 variants. Points from the study as a whole: Measurements of TCR breadth and depth may have given underestimates of the total T cell responses. People who got the vaccine or the placebo had similar non-spike TCR breadth.

Treatment given: 15 to 20 received Ad26.COV2.S at low or high dose, single or two shots; about 5 received placebo; per-sample allocation not given. Material that was analyzed had been drawn on day 63 after the first vaccine or placebo injection. The vaccine antigen was prefusion-stabilized Wuhan SARS-CoV-2 spike. Repertoires were generated with immunoSEQ multiplex PCR, while TCRdb's copy carries only in-frame clones and drops some. The sample yields about 350,000 clones, 88% seen once. This clone came up once. Its target is not known. The sequence was obtained from a person aged 18 to 59 who received the Ad26.COV2.S COVID-19 vaccine or a placebo. The sample in question was peripheral blood, obtained in a trial of Ad26.COV2.S vaccine versus placebo.

Here the CDR3 reads CASSPGTGASYEQYF. CDR3 sequence (DNA): TGTGCCAGCAGTCCCGGGACAGGGGCGTCCTACGAGCAGTACTTC. The V gene is TRBV27, the J gene TRBJ2-7; 10 positions match TRBD1. Germline trimming cut 5 bases from V and 1 base from J; bases unmatched to any gene: 5. There are 15 residues in the CDR3. Germline V gene data show CDR1 as MNHEY and CDR2 as SMNVEV (reference sequence).